Presented here are 13 T cell receptor beta chains from one specimen sequenced in a study of beta chain features in type 1 diabetes. Overall study findings and caveats: TCRB CDR3s from Type 1 diabetes patients were moderately but significantly shorter in all four CD4+ subsets.

For these receptors, no antigen is known. The isolated RNA, all of it, was reverse transcribed, so expressed TCRB transcripts were what got sequenced. Measured with immunoSEQ multiplex PCR; TCRdb has only the in-frame clones, and not every one. The sample has 95,000 to 150,000 clones; roughly 17% are singletons. The sequencing sample was made of central memory CD4+ T cells from blood. The receptors shown here come from a man between 25 and 39 years old with type 1 diabetes.

The sample holds a few counts of this clone. The genes are TRBV29-1 and TRBJ1-2, with D perhaps TRBD1 (6 bases). Germline V gene sequence: CDR1 SQVTM, CDR2 ANQGSEA. Trimming took off 4 bases at V and 4 bases at J, with 22 bases between the two ends. The CDR3 runs to 16 residues. CDR3: CSVGEGYGGMGYGYTF. The CDR3 nucleotides are TGCAGCGTTGGGGAGGGATACGGGGGCATGGGCTATGGCTACACCTTC. Variable domain in full (rest from reference TRBV29-1 and TRBJ1-2): SAVISQKPSRDICQRGTSLTIQCQVDSQVTMMFWYRQQPGQSLTLIATANQGSEATYESGFVIDKFPISRPNLTFSTLTVSNMSPEDSSIYLCSVGEGYGGMGYGYTFGSGTRLTVV.

This clone was detected a few times. The chain joins TRBV18 to TRBJ2-5; no reliable D call. Trimming pared 5 bases from V and 5 bases from J, leaving 12 bases between. The CDR3 runs to 13 residues. Germline V gene data show CDR1 as KGHSH and CDR2 as LQKENI. The CDR3 DNA sequence: TGTGCCAGCTCATCTCTGACCTGGGAGACCCAGTACTTC. It is translated as CASSSLTWETQYF.

The CDR3 here is CAITSGKETQYF. For the CDR3, the DNA is TGTGCCATCACTAGCGGAAAAGAGACCCAGTACTTC. The chain employs TRBV21-1 and TRBJ2-5; TRBD2 reflects the table's D call only, with no check against the DNA. TRBV21-1 is described as a pseudogene. CDR3 length equals 12 residues.

The J gene is TRBJ1-1, the V gene TRBV29-1; D uncertain. Germline lookup yields CDR1 SQVTM and CDR2 ANQGSEA. The CDR3 covers 10 residues. Trimming removed 4 bases from V and 3 bases from J, with 3 bases in between. CDR3 in DNA: TGCAGCGTTGGGGACACTGAAGCTTTCTTT. The encoded protein is CSVGDTEAFF.

This clone was seen only a few times. CDR3 coding DNA: TGTGCCAGCCGCCGACAGGGGGCTAGGAACACTGAAGCTTTCTTT. The encoded protein is CASRRQGARNTEAFF. The chain is built from TRBV19 and TRBJ1-1, with 10 bases lining up with TRBD1. The germline V gene encodes CDR1 LNHDA and CDR2 SQIVND (reference sequence). Trimming at V came to 9 bases and at J to 1 base, leaving 8 bases not matched to a gene. CDR3 length: 15 amino acids. The entire variable domain, with the rest obtained from reference TRBV19 and TRBJ1-1, is as follows: DGGITQSPKYLFRKEGQNVTLSCEQNLNHDAMYWYRQDPGQGLRLIYYSQIVNDFQKGDIAEGYSVSREKKESFPLTVTSAQKNPTAFYLCASRRQGARNTEAFFGQGTRLTVV.

The rearrangement links TRBV9 to TRBJ2-1; D possibly corresponds to TRBD2 (5 bases). CDR3 length: 16 amino acids. The ends were cut back, 0 bases at V and 6 bases at J, with 16 bases in the middle. CDR1 and CDR2 from the germline V gene are SGDLS and YYNGEE. CDR3 amino acids: CASSVGLRAASNEQFF. CDR3 DNA sequence: TGTGCCAGCAGCGTAGGTCTAAGAGCGGCTAGCAATGAGCAGTTCTTC. Together with reference TRBV9 and TRBJ2-1, the CDR3 gives the full variable domain: DSGVTQTPKHLITATGQRVTLRCSPRSGDLSVYWYQQSLDQGLQFLIQYYNGEERAKGNILERFSAQQFPDLHSELNLSSLELGDSALYFCASSVGLRAASNEQFFGPGTRLTVL.

This clone appeared a few times. This sequence joins TRBV19 and TRBJ2-7, with 7 bases fitting TRBD1. This CDR3 has 14 amino acids. V gave up 4 bases and J gave up 7 bases; unmatched junction bases: 10. Germline V gene lookup returns CDR1 LNHDA and CDR2 SQIVND (reference sequence). The CDR3, as DNA: TGTGCCAGTAGTACTAGGACAGGACGGAGAGAGCAGTACTTC. Its protein product is CASSTRTGRREQYF.

The genes are TRBV5-1 and TRBJ2-7; D tentatively reads TRBD1 or TRBD2 (5 bases each). Trimming stripped 0 bases from V and 1 base from J, with 8 bases between. CDR3 size: 14 residues. Germline V gene data show CDR1 as SGHRS and CDR2 as YFSETQ. The CDR3, as DNA: TGCGCCAGCAGCTTGGGGGACGAGTCCTACGAGCAGTACTTC. This encodes CASSLGDESYEQYF.

The V and J genes are TRBV6-6 and TRBJ1-5, with D unresolved. V was shortened by 4 bases and J by 4 bases, with 5 bases between the two germline ends. This CDR3 spans 12 amino acids. Per the germline V gene, CDR1 is MNHNY and CDR2 is SVGAGI (reference sequence). CDR3 coding DNA: TGTGCCAGCAGTTGGAGAAATCAGCCCCAGCATTTT. Translation: CASSWRNQPQHF.

In this sample, this clone turned up a few times. The rearrangement joins TRBV29-1 to TRBJ1-2; 7 nucleotides match TRBD1. Trimming removed 1 base from V and 8 bases from J; junction bases left unmatched: 7. CDR1 and CDR2 (germline): SQVTM, ANQGSEA. There are 13 residues in the CDR3. CDR3 region: CSVEVTGIYGYTF. For the CDR3, the DNA is TGCAGCGTTGAAGTGACAGGGATCTACGGCTACACCTTC.

The gene calls are TRBV7-2 and TRBJ2-7; D may be TRBD1 or TRBD2 (5 bases each). Trimming cost V 4 bases and J 5 bases, with 15 bases left between them. Germline assignment: CDR1 SGHTA and CDR2 FQGNSA. The CDR3 has 14 amino acids. The CDR3 region has the DNA TGTGCCAGCAGCTCCCGTCCAGGGAGCCACGAGCAGTACTTC. Translated, it gives CASSSRPGSHEQYF.

This clone was detected many times. The chain couples TRBV7-9 to TRBJ1-1, with a weak D call TRBD1 (5 bases). Germline V lookup: CDR1 SEHNR, CDR2 FQNEAQ (reference sequence). The CDR3 loop spans 16 amino acids. Trimming pared 1 base from V and 4 bases from J, leaving 16 bases between. The CDR3 sequence: CASSLEDIVGGTEAFF. The CDR3 nucleotides read TGTGCCAGCAGCTTAGAGGACATCGTGGGTGGCACTGAAGCTTTCTTT.

This chain joins TRBV7-9 and TRBJ2-7, with D tentatively TRBD1 or TRBD2 (6 bases each). The CDR3 is 16 amino acids. The germline CDR1 and CDR2 sequences are SEHNR and FQNEAQ (reference sequence). V dropped 4 bases and J dropped 0 bases, with 16 bases sitting between them. The CDR3 DNA follows: TGTGCCAGCAGCTCCCGGAGGGGGAACAGCTCCTACGAGCAGTACTTC. This translates into CASSSRRGNSSYEQYF.